A single sample is the source of the 17 T cell receptor beta chains below, sequenced in a study of identical twins. A single record per CDR3 protein comes from TCRdb applying MiXCR to the 5' RACE reads. The table lists some 660,000 distinct CDR3 sequences, over 8.5% of them singletons. Another study also made use of these data, one on yellow fever vaccine responses in identical twins.

The specimen was PBMCs. Receptor source: a woman between 18 and 30 years old in good health.

The chain uses TRBV2 and TRBJ2-1; no clear D. The V and J ends lost 2 bases and 8 bases respectively, with 16 bases between them. Germline V gives CDR1 SNHLY, CDR2 FYNNEI. This CDR3 region has 15 residues. CDR3 coding DNA: TGTGCCAGCAGTGAATCGTTTGCGTCGGCTTATGAGCAGTTCTTC. It translates to CASSESFASAYEQFF.

In this sample, this clonotype turned up a few times. This chain connects TRBV20-1 to TRBJ2-1, with TRBD2 matching 7 bases. V was pared by 0 bases and J by 8 bases, with 4 bases of the junction left unmatched. The germline V gene has CDR1 DFQATT and CDR2 SNEGSKA (reference sequence). This CDR3 has 13 residues. Here the CDR3 reads CSARDRLAYEQFF. The CDR3 region has the DNA TGCAGTGCTAGAGATCGACTAGCCTATGAGCAGTTCTTC.

This clonotype has a handful of counts. The chain employs TRBV14 and TRBJ2-1; D uncertain. V lost 1 base and J lost 4, with 11 bases in between. Germline V gene sequence: CDR1 SGHDN, CDR2 FVKESK. The length of the CDR3 is 15 residues. The CDR3 is CASSQVTLLYNEQFF. In DNA, the CDR3 is TGTGCCAGCAGCCAAGTGACCCTCCTATACAATGAGCAGTTCTTC.

This clonotype was recorded a few times. The chain has TRBV6-2 or TRBV6-3 and TRBJ1-2; D perhaps matches TRBD1 (5 bases). Trimming pared 7 bases from V and 2 bases from J, leaving 11 bases between. CDR1 and CDR2 from the germline V gene are MNHEY and SVGEGT. The CDR3 contains 13 residues. CDR3 sequence: CASKEGRNYGYTF. CDR3 DNA sequence: TGTGCCAGCAAAGAGGGGCGGAACTATGGCTACACCTTC.

The rearrangement uses TRBV7-2 and TRBJ2-1; TRBD1 aligns across 7 bases. Per germline, CDR1 SGHTA and CDR2 FQGNSA. Trimming cost V 1 base and J 9 bases; bases outside gene matches: 9. The CDR3 extends over 15 amino acids. The CDR3 DNA reads TGTGCCAGCAGCTTAGATCCAGGGGGACGAGGTGAGCAGTTCTTC. It translates to CASSLDPGGRGEQFF. The variable domain in full, with the rest retrieved from reference TRBV7-2 and TRBJ2-1, is GAGVSQSPSNKVTEKGKDVELRCDPISGHTALYWYRQSLGQGLEFLIYFQGNSAPDKSGLPSDRFSAERTGGSVSTLTIQRTQQEDSAVYLCASSLDPGGRGEQFFGPGTRLTVL.

V gene TRBV11-2 combines with J gene TRBJ1-1, with D maybe TRBD1 (5 bases). Germline assignment: CDR1 SGHAT and CDR2 FQNNGV. CDR3 size: 17 residues. V gave up 2 bases and J gave up 2 bases, with 18 bases separating them. The CDR3 region is CASSLTFGQGVNTEAFF. The CDR3 DNA sequence: TGTGCCAGCAGCTTAACTTTCGGGCAGGGAGTTAACACTGAAGCTTTCTTT. Full variable domain (outside the CDR3, taken from reference TRBV11-2 and TRBJ1-1): EAGVAQSPRYKIIEKRQSVAFWCNPISGHATLYWYQQILGQGPKLLIQFQNNGVVDDSQLPKDRFSAERLKGVDSTLKIQPAKLEDSAVYLCASSLTFGQGVNTEAFFGQGTRLTVV.

This chain joins TRBV15 and TRBJ2-5; tentatively, D is TRBD2 (5 bases). This CDR3 is built from 14 residues. Germline assignment: CDR1 LNHNV and CDR2 YYDKDF (reference sequence). V was trimmed by 5 bases and J by 0 bases, leaving 10 bases between them. CDR3 loop: CATSGLAHQETQYF. The CDR3 DNA sequence: TGTGCCACCAGCGGATTAGCGCACCAAGAGACCCAGTACTTC.

This clonotype was seen a few times. This sequence joins TRBV10-3 and TRBJ2-2; TRBD1 is a possible D gene (5 bases). The CDR3 is 14 residues long. Germline V gives CDR1 ENHRY, CDR2 SYGVKD. V lost 0 bases, J lost 6 bases, and 8 bases lay in between. The CDR3 region is CAISESGQSGELFF. The CDR3 nucleotides are TGTGCCATCAGTGAGTCGGGGCAGTCCGGGGAGCTGTTTTTT.

This clonotype was seen only a few times. The chain combines TRBV20-1 with TRBJ2-3; possible D gene TRBD1, 6 bases. V was trimmed by 5 bases and J by 1 base, leaving 16 bases between them. Looked up from germline, CDR1 is DFQATT and CDR2 is SNEGSKA (reference sequence). This CDR3 has 15 amino acids. CDR3 sequence: CSAPPGSGGTDTQYF. Here the CDR3 DNA reads TGCAGTGCTCCTCCGGGGTCAGGGGGCACAGATACGCAGTATTTT.

The chain carries TRBV7-2 and TRBJ2-7; tentatively, D is TRBD2 (5 bases). The CDR3 spans 14 residues. CDR1 is SGHTA and CDR2 is FQGNSA in the germline V gene. Trimming shortened V by 11 bases and J by 1 base, and 18 bases separated the two germline ends. DNA for the CDR3: TGTGCCTGCGGGCCAGAAGCGGCATCCTACGAGCAGTACTTC. Residues: CACGPEAASYEQYF.

This clonotype came up a few times. The rearrangement joins TRBV6-2 or TRBV6-3 to TRBJ2-3; D remains unclear. Germline V lookup: CDR1 MNHEY, CDR2 SVGEGT. V lost 6 bases and J 0 bases, leaving 16 bases between the germline ends. The CDR3 consists of 16 residues. This CDR3 is CASRAIRQDSTDTQYF. The CDR3 DNA is TGTGCCAGCAGGGCGATAAGGCAGGACAGCACAGATACGCAGTATTTT.

The V and J genes are TRBV28 and TRBJ2-5, with 7 bases matching TRBD2. V lost 5 bases to trimming and J lost 7 bases; unmatched junction nucleotides: 13. The CDR3 is made up of 15 amino acids. From germline, CDR1 is MDHEN and CDR2 SYDVKM. The CDR3 here is CASSRGSPNGGTQYF. The DNA of the CDR3 is TGTGCCAGCAGTCGCGGGAGTCCGAATGGGGGGACCCAGTACTTC.

This chain uses TRBV25-1 with TRBJ1-3; no firm D call. The V and J ends lost 0 bases and 3 bases respectively, with 3 bases between them. The CDR3 covers 13 residues. CDR1 and CDR2 (germline): MGHDK, SYGVNS. The CDR3: CASSEYFGNTIYF. Written as DNA, the CDR3 is TGTGCCAGCAGTGAATACTTTGGAAACACCATATATTTT.

J is TRBJ2-1 and V is TRBV9, with D perhaps matching TRBD2 (5 bases). The CDR3 loop spans 13 amino acids. Trimming removed 4 bases at V and 8 bases at J, with 13 bases between. The V gene's germline CDR1 is SGDLS and CDR2 YYNGEE. CDR3: CASSTRGSHEQFF. The DNA for the CDR3 is TGTGCCAGCAGCACTCGGGGATCCCATGAGCAGTTCTTC.

This clonotype appeared a few times. The chain couples TRBV9 to TRBJ2-7; D ambiguous. The length of the CDR3 is 15 residues. Looked up from germline, CDR1 is SGDLS and CDR2 is YYNGEE. Trimming removed 1 base at V and 3 bases at J, with 14 bases between. DNA of the CDR3: TGTGCCAGCAGCGTACTCCCATACGGAAACTACGAGCAGTACTTC. It encodes CASSVLPYGNYEQYF.

At least ten counts were recorded for this clonotype. The rearrangement links TRBV29-1 to TRBJ2-2; 9 nucleotides align to TRBD2. The CDR3 has 13 residues. Unmatched junction bases numbered 7, after V lost 8 bases and J lost 6 bases. Germline CDR1 SQVTM, CDR2 ANQGSEA. Written as DNA, the CDR3 is TGCAGCTATACCGGGACTAGCCCCGGGGAGCTGTTTTTT. Residues: CSYTGTSPGELFF.

V is TRBV5-1 and J is TRBJ2-7; D not resolved. The CDR3 extends over 13 amino acids. The V gene's germline CDR1 is SGHRS and CDR2 YFSETQ. V was clipped by 4 bases and J by 3 bases, with 11 bases between them. The CDR3 is CASSPAPGYEQYF. DNA of the CDR3: TGCGCCAGCAGCCCTGCCCCAGGCTACGAGCAGTACTTC.